This T cell receptor (beta chain) was identified in a study of blood T cell repertoires in COVID-19. For the study at large: Some COVID-19 samples were acute and others convalescent; all came from the United States, Italy and Spain. The cDNA or gDNA used as material had been derived from T cells, B-cell-depleted T cells, or PBMCs.

Germline CDR1 reads SQVTM; CDR2 reads ANQGSEA. This CDR3 region has 14 residues. The junction had 6 bases not matched to a gene; V was cut back by 2 bases and J by 2 bases. The data were produced by immunoSEQ multiplex PCR, yet TCRdb's version contains in-frame clones alone and is incomplete. Among about 80,000 clones listed, approximately 88% were seen once. The V call is TRBV29-1, the J call TRBJ2-7; 7 bases are shared with TRBD1. This clonotype was sampled from a man in his thirties or forties with acute or convalescent COVID-19. The sequencing input was peripheral blood. The CDR3 sequence: CSVESNRGTYEQYF. In nucleotides, the CDR3 is TGCAGCGTTGAATCAAACAGGGGCACCTACGAGCAGTACTTC.